This TCR beta chain stems from a study of response to subunit inactivated influenza vaccine. Of note for this clonotype: Its antigen remains unidentified.

General observations from the study: The authors offered the suggestion that each seasonal influenza vaccination recruits few new T cells.

V lost 3 bases and J 4 bases, leaving 17 bases between the germline ends. The CDR3 consists of 16 residues. In germline, CDR1 is WNHNN, CDR2 SYGVQD (reference sequence). TCRdb re-called the RT-PCR reads with MiXCR, one entry per CDR3 protein. Here the sample spans about 610,000 distinct CDR3 sequences, around 13% being singletons. This TCR was recovered from a man between 50 and 59 years old who received an inactivated influenza vaccine. The V gene is TRBV10-1, the J gene TRBJ2-3; either TRBD1 or TRBD2 may supply D (6 bases each). Here the sequenced sample was PBMCs from blood, taken about 12 days after vaccination. CDR3 nucleotide sequence: TGCGCCAGCAGTGACGATGGGACACGGGAGCCAGATACGCAGTATTTT. Its translation is CASSDDGTREPDTQYF.